Ten or more counts support the clone carrying this T cell receptor (beta chain). Its antigen remains unknown. The data belong to a study of post-analysis software for immune sequencing data. Study conclusions and caveats: F measure showed strong co-clustering of same-batch samples. TRBV5-6, TRBV5-1 and TRBV20-1 belonged to a set of about five TRBV segments that were more frequent in patients than controls. There was significantly lower normalized Chao1 diversity in multiple sclerosis patients than in controls.

Tagging with unique molecular identifiers was a feature of the TCR beta cDNA libraries. Researchers reported approximately 480,000 cDNA molecules coming from around 1 to 9.1 million T cells. MiXCR, applied by TCRdb to the PCR reads, yields one record per CDR3 protein. Of about 200,000 distinct CDR3 sequences listed, 29% are singletons. Deletions cut 0 bases from V and 4 bases from J, with 14 bases between. The CDR3 consists of 16 residues. Germline-derived CDR1 and CDR2 are LNHNV and YYDKDF (reference sequence). The sequence came from a girl aged 2-17 years with multiple sclerosis. The chain uses TRBV15 and TRBJ2-3; D is unresolved. The material sequenced was blood. This CDR3 reads CATSRDLATYADTQYF. The CDR3 nucleotides read TGTGCCACCAGCAGAGATCTGGCGACTTACGCAGATACGCAGTATTTT.